This TCR beta chain was identified during a study of T cells in Graves' hyperthyroidism and ophthalmopathy. Background on the study: Upon initial diagnosis and before any treatment, peripheral blood was collected.

RNA transcripts provided the source from which TCR beta CDR3 regions were amplified. HTBI primers were the set used in a first-round RT-PCR of the TCR CDR3. TCRdb re-called the multiplex PCR reads with MiXCR, one entry per CDR3 protein. The table lists nearly 750,000 distinct CDR3 sequences, about 35% of them singletons, with around a third in the top ten. At least ten counts were recorded for this clonotype. Patients were excluded for uncontrolled infection, other autoimmune disease, pregnancy or lactation. Clinical symptoms, serum thyroxine and TRAb, thyroid ultrasound and orbital computed tomography together formed the diagnostic basis. Fresh 10 ml peripheral blood yielded PBMCs. Per the germline V gene, CDR1 is SGHAT and CDR2 is FQNNGV. V was clipped by 5 bases and J by 8 bases, with 15 bases between them. The CDR3 has 13 amino acids.

This chain links TRBV11-2 with TRBJ1-2; tentatively, D is TRBD1 (5 bases). The sample consisted of blood. The receptor was derived from a woman aged 40 to 50 with Graves' hyperthyroidism. The CDR3 region is CASSTPAWGGYTF. CDR3 sequence (DNA): TGTGCCAGCAGCACTCCGGCATGGGGCGGCTACACCTTC.